Listed here are 11 T cell receptor beta chains from one sample, sequenced in a study of T cells in Graves' hyperthyroidism and ophthalmopathy. RNA transcripts provided the source from which TCR beta CDR3 regions were amplified. The TCR CDR3 was amplified in a first-round RT-PCR using the HTBI primer set. TCRdb reprocessed the multiplex PCR reads via MiXCR and lists one record per CDR3 protein. The sample comprises about 350,000 distinct CDR3 sequences, approximately 19% of which are singletons, and 3.5% to 4% rests with the top ten. Source material: blood. The receptors derive from a woman aged 18-35 years with Graves' hyperthyroidism.

This clonotype was seen ten or more times. The rearrangement uses TRBV10-3 and TRBJ1-1; 8 positions match TRBD1. J lost 7 bases, V lost 6 bases, and 10 bases had no gene match. Germline V CDR1 and CDR2: ENHRY, SYGVKD. This CDR3 has 14 residues. The CDR3 nucleotides read TGTGCCATCAGCCCCGGGACAGGAGCCGTTGAAGCTTTCTTT. It specifies CAISPGTGAVEAFF.

With respect to this clonotype: The junction differs from germline at one of its ends, possibly a read error. The J gene is TRBJ1-2, the V gene TRBV6-5; no clear D gene. Germline V gives CDR1 MNHEY, CDR2 SVGAGI. This CDR3 contains 17 residues. CDR3 bases: TGTGCCGGCAGTTACGGCGTAATCCATTACAGCGACTATGGCTACACCTTC. Its protein product is CAGSYGVIHYSDYGYTF.

Ten or more counts support this clonotype. The chain couples TRBV28 to TRBJ1-1; possibly TRBD1 for D (5 bases). The CDR3 is 15 amino acids. Germline V lookup: CDR1 MDHEN, CDR2 SYDVKM. The V end lost 2 bases, the J end lost 4 bases, and 14 bases lay between the germline ends. This CDR3 is CASSLIGGGSTEAFF. CDR3 sequence (DNA): TGTGCCAGCAGTTTAATCGGGGGAGGGAGCACTGAAGCTTTCTTT.

The rearrangement joins TRBV27 to TRBJ1-1; 10 nucleotides agree with TRBD1. This CDR3 spans 16 amino acids. Trimming removed 5 bases from V and 0 bases from J; junction bases left unmatched: 6. Germline V lookup: CDR1 MNHEY, CDR2 SMNVEV (reference sequence). CDR3 nucleotide sequence: TGTGCCAGCAGTCCAGGACAGGGGGTGTTGAACACTGAAGCTTTCTTT. Residues: CASSPGQGVLNTEAFF.

This clonotype appeared a single time. A much more abundant neighbour one base away suggests this may be a read error. V usage is TRBV10-3 and J usage is TRBJ2-5; 13 nucleotides match TRBD2. The CDR3 spans 16 residues. The germline V gene has CDR1 ENHRY and CDR2 SYGVKD. V lost 7 bases and J lost 5; bases outside the gene matches: 10. The CDR3 spells CAIIPRTSGGRETQYF. The CDR3 DNA follows: TGTGCCATCATCCCCAGGACTAGCGGGGGACGGGAGACCCAGTACTTC.

This clonotype was detected only a few times. V is TRBV11-1 and J is TRBJ2-7; 8 bases are shared with TRBD1. The CDR3 has 19 residues. The trim removed 2 bases at V and 0 bases at J, leaving 15 bases unmatched. Looked up from germline, CDR1 is SGHAT and CDR2 is FQDESV (reference sequence). CDR3 nucleotide sequence: TGTGCCAGCAGCTTATACCCTCCAAACAGGGGGGTCAGCTCCTACGAGCAGTACTTC. Protein: CASSLYPPNRGVSSYEQYF.

This chain's CDR3 is CASSEAREGIGGYTF. CDR3 DNA: TGTGCCAGCAGTGAAGCTCGGGAAGGGATAGGTGGCTACACCTTC. The chain joins TRBV2 to TRBJ1-2, with D hard to call. V lost 0 bases and J 7 bases, leaving 15 bases between the germline ends. Germline CDR1 SNHLY, CDR2 FYNNEI. This CDR3 is 15 amino acids long.

This chain uses TRBV11-1 with TRBJ2-2; perhaps D is TRBD1 or TRBD2 (5 bases each). The CDR3 extends over 16 amino acids. CDR1 is SGHAT, CDR2 FQDESV, per germline (reference sequence). The ends were cut back, 3 bases at V and 6 bases at J, with 17 bases in the middle. The CDR3 DNA follows: TGTGCCAGCAGCTTTGTGAGGGGTAGTGGGGCCGGGGAGCTGTTTTTT. It is translated as CASSFVRGSGAGELFF.

This clonotype was seen a handful of times. The CDR3 here is CASTGGNQETQYF. The CDR3 DNA is TGTGCCAGCACTGGGGGAAATCAAGAGACCCAGTACTTC. V gene TRBV12-3 or TRBV12-4 combines with J gene TRBJ2-5; D may be TRBD1 or TRBD2 (5 bases each). The CDR3 loop spans 13 amino acids. The V end was cut by 7 bases, the J end by 2 bases, with 11 bases between.

This clonotype came up many times. The V and J genes are TRBV20-1 and TRBJ1-2, with TRBD1 as a possible D gene (5 bases). The germline CDR1 and CDR2 sequences are DFQATT and SNEGSKA (reference sequence). The CDR3 is made up of 14 amino acids. Trimming cost V 3 bases and J 9 bases, with 20 bases left between them. The CDR3 coding sequence is TGCAGTGCTAGTGCCGAAATTTGGTGGGGCAGCTACACCTTC. Translating it yields CSASAEIWWGSYTF.

V is TRBV28 and J is TRBJ2-5, with a weak D call TRBD2 (6 bases). Trimming stripped 7 bases from V and 13 bases from J, with 22 bases between. The CDR3 is 13 amino acids. Germline lookup yields CDR1 MDHEN and CDR2 SYDVKM. CDR3 nucleotides: TGTGCCAGCACCCTAAACCGGGATCTAGCGTGGTACTTC. This sequence encodes CASTLNRDLAWYF.